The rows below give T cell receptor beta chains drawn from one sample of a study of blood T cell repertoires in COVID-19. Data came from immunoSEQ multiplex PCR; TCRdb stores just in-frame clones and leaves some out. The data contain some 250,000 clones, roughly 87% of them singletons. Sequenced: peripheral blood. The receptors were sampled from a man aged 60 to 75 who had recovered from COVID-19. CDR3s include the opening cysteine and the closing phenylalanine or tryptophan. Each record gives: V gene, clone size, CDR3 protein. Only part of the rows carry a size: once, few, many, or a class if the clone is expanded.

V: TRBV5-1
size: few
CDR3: CASSLVAGGHDTQYF

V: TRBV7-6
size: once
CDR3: CASSLGTGGRETQYF

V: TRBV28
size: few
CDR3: CASRGGSWQPQHF

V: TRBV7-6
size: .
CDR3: CASSSLPTGTVNYGYTF

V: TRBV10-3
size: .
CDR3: CATLIAGEQYF

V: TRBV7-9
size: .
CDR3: CASSLAFDRGRGNTEAFF

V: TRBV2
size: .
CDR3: CASRGGTGGGQPQHF

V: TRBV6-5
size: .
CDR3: CASSYSGAHEETQYF

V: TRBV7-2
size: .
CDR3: CASSAVGGTYEQYF

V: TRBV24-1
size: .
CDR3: CATSDNLGGREQFF

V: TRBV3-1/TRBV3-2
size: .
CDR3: CASSQRGGGQSTDTQYF

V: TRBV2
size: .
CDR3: CASRRQLLGTDTQYF

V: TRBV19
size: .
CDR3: CASSTGTDYQPQHF

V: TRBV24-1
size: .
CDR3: CATKEGTGGVGELFF

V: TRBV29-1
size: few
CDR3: CSVYDMFYGYTF

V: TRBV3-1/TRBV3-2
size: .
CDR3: CASRPQGGGYTF